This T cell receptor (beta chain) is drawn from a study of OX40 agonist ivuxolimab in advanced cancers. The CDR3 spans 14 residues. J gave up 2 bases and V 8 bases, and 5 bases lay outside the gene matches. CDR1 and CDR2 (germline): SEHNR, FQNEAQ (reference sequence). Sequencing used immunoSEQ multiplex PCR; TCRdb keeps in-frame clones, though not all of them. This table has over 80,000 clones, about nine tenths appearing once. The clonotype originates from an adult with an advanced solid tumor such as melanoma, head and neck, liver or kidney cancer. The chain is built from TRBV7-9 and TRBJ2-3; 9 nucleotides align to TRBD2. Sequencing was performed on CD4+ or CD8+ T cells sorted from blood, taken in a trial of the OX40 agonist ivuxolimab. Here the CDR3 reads CASGAGGLTDTQYF. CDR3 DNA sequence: TGTGCCAGCGGAGCGGGAGGCCTCACAGATACGCAGTATTTT.